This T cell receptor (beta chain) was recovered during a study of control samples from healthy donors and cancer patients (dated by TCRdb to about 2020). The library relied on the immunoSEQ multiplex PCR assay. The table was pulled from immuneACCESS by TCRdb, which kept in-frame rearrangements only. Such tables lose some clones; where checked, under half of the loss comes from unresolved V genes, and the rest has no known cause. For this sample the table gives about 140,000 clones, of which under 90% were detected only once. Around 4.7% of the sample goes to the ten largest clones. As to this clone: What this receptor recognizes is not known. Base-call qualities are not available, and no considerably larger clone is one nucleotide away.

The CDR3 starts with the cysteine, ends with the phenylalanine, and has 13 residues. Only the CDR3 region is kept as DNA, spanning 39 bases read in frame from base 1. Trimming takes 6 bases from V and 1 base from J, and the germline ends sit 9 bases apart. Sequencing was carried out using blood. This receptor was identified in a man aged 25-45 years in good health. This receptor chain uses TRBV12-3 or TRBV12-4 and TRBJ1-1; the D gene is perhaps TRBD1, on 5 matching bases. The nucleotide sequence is TGTGCCAGCAGCATTCAGGGGAACACTGAAGCTTTCTTT. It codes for CASSIQGNTEAFF.